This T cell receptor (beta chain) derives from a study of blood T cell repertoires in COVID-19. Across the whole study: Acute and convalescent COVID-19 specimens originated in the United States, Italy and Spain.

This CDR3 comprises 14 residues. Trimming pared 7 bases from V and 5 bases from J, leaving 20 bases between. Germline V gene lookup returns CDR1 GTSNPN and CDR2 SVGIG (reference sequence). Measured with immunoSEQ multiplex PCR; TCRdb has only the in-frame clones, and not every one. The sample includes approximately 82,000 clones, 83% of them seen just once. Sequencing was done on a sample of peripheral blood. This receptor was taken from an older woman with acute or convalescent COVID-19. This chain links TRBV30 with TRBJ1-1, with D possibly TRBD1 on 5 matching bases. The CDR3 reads CASSRGGRGTEAFF. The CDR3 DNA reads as TGTGCCTCCTCCCGGGGGGGACGAGGGACTGAAGCTTTCTTT.